The next 23 T cell receptor beta chains were all read from a single sample in a study of blood T cell repertoires in COVID-19. Sequencing was performed with immunoSEQ multiplex PCR; in TCRdb, only in-frame clones are kept and a portion is missing. The table includes 60,000 to 70,000 clones, about 82% detected once. The sequencing sample was made of peripheral blood. Receptors were obtained from a human donor in a cohort sampled during active COVID-19.

The chain couples TRBV6-6 to TRBJ1-5, with D maybe TRBD1 (6 bases). This CDR3 region has 16 residues. The germline V gene has CDR1 MNHNY and CDR2 SVGAGI (reference sequence). The V gene lost 4 bases and the J gene lost 4 bases, with 17 bases spanning the gap. CDR3 residues: CASSSMTGTRNQPQHF. CDR3 nucleotide sequence: TGTGCCAGCAGTTCAATGACAGGAACCCGAAATCAGCCCCAGCATTTT.

In this sample, this clone turned up a few times. The CDR3 DNA reads TGTGCCAGCAGTCCGGGACAGGGAAGTCATCAGCCCCAGCATTTT. It is translated as CASSPGQGSHQPQHF. The chain couples TRBV2 to TRBJ1-5, with TRBD1 identical over 9 bases. V lost 5 bases, J lost 5 bases, and 7 bases stayed unmatched. CDR3 length: 15 residues. The germline CDR1 and CDR2 sequences are SNHLY and FYNNEI.

The V call is TRBV15, the J call TRBJ2-3; a weak D match, TRBD1 (6 bases). CDR3 length equals 15 residues. V was shortened by 4 bases and J by 2 bases, with 13 bases between the two germline ends. Germline lookup yields CDR1 LNHNV and CDR2 YYDKDF (reference sequence). Here the CDR3 DNA reads TGTGCCACCAGCAACCCCGGGACAACCACAGATACGCAGTATTTT. Translating gives CATSNPGTTTDTQYF.

This clone turned up a few times. This chain uses TRBV4-1 with TRBJ2-1, with a possible D match to TRBD1 (8 bases). V was pared by 1 base and J by 5 bases, with 18 bases between. This CDR3 spans 17 amino acids. Looked up from germline, CDR1 is MGHRA and CDR2 is YSYEKL. CDR3: CASSQAQGAGGDNEQFF. The DNA of the CDR3 is TGCGCCAGCAGCCAAGCCCAGGGGGCAGGGGGGGACAATGAGCAGTTCTTC.

The V gene is TRBV7-9, the J gene TRBJ2-5, with 8 bases lining up with TRBD1. The trim removed 4 bases at V and 1 base at J, leaving 8 bases unmatched. This CDR3 is 16 amino acids long. Germline-derived CDR1 and CDR2 are SEHNR and FQNEAQ (reference sequence). CDR3 residues: CASSSAAGGVQETQYF. The DNA of the CDR3 is TGTGCCAGCAGCTCCGCCGCAGGGGGCGTCCAAGAGACCCAGTACTTC.

This chain joins TRBV2 and TRBJ2-2; 7 bases map to TRBD1. The CDR3 totals 15 residues. Germline CDR1 is SNHLY and CDR2 is FYNNEI. V was pared by 4 bases and J by 0 bases, with 2 bases of the junction left unmatched. CDR3 residues: CASSAGTANTGELFF. For the CDR3, the DNA is TGTGCCAGCAGTGCCGGGACAGCGAACACCGGGGAGCTGTTTTTT.

The chain joins TRBV6-5 to TRBJ1-2, with TRBD1 matching over 8 bases. The CDR3 is 14 residues long. The germline CDR1 and CDR2 sequences are MNHEY and SVGAGI. J lost 5 bases, V lost 1 base, and 3 bases had no gene match. The CDR3 sequence: CASSYYRGDYGYTF. In DNA form, the CDR3 reads TGTGCCAGCAGTTACTACAGGGGGGATTATGGCTACACCTTC.

The chain is built from TRBV28 and TRBJ1-2; weak D call: TRBD1 (5 bases). In germline, CDR1 is MDHEN, CDR2 SYDVKM. The CDR3 sequence is 14 residues long. The V and J ends lost 2 bases and 8 bases respectively, with 15 bases between them. The CDR3 spells CASSLGTPNLGYTF. CDR3 DNA: TGTGCCAGCAGTTTAGGGACTCCGAACCTCGGCTACACCTTC.

The chain joins TRBV11-2 to TRBJ1-2; possible D gene TRBD1, 5 bases. V lost 1 base and J 3 bases, leaving 9 bases between the germline ends. Germline-derived CDR1 and CDR2 are SGHAT and FQNNGV. The CDR3 contains 14 residues. The CDR3 DNA reads TGTGCCAGCAGCTTAGGTGCCAGGGACTATGGCTACACCTTC. This sequence encodes CASSLGARDYGYTF. The full variable domain, with the rest looked up from reference TRBV11-2 and TRBJ1-2, is EAGVAQSPRYKIIEKRQSVAFWCNPISGHATLYWYQQILGQGPKLLIQFQNNGVVDDSQLPKDRFSAERLKGVDSTLKIQPAKLEDSAVYLCASSLGARDYGYTFGSGTRLTVV.

The chain links TRBV19 to TRBJ1-3; the D gene is possibly TRBD1 (6 bases). The CDR3 is 15 residues long. The V and J ends lost 5 bases and 0 bases respectively, with 11 bases between them. Germline loops: CDR1 LNHDA, CDR2 SQIVND (reference sequence). CDR3 amino acids: CASSLPDSSGNTIYF. CDR3 bases: TGTGCCAGTAGTTTGCCGGACAGCTCTGGAAACACCATATATTTT.

The J gene is TRBJ2-7, the V gene TRBV7-2; TRBD1 agrees at 7 bases. Germline V gene data show CDR1 as SGHTA and CDR2 as FQGNSA. The CDR3 spans 14 residues. The V segment lost 5 bases and the J segment 3 bases; nucleotides outside the gene matches: 7. CDR3 DNA: TGTGCCAGCAGCCCCAGGACAGGAGACTACGAGCAGTACTTC. It specifies CASSPRTGDYEQYF. Looking up the rest from reference TRBV7-2 and TRBJ2-7 gives the full variable domain: GAGVSQSPSNKVTEKGKDVELRCDPISGHTALYWYRQSLGQGLEFLIYFQGNSAPDKSGLPSDRFSAERTGGSVSTLTIQRTQQEDSAVYLCASSPRTGDYEQYFGPGTRLTVT.

V and J are TRBV2 and TRBJ1-2, with TRBD1 identical over 9 bases. The V segment lost 4 bases and the J segment 7 bases; nucleotides outside the gene matches: 10. The V gene's germline CDR1 is SNHLY and CDR2 FYNNEI. The CDR3 runs 15 residues. CDR3 region: CASSGALTGGGGYTF. In DNA, the CDR3 is TGTGCCAGCAGTGGCGCTTTAACAGGGGGCGGTGGCTACACCTTC.

The chain recombines TRBV28 with TRBJ1-2; TRBD1 matches 10 bases. The CDR3 sequence is 15 residues long. From germline, CDR1 is MDHEN and CDR2 SYDVKM. The V and J ends lost 4 bases and 4 bases, in that order; junction bases with no gene match: 6. Written as DNA, the CDR3 is TGTGCCAGCAGTTACGACAGGGGGCAGGGCTATGGCTACACCTTC. Translated, it gives CASSYDRGQGYGYTF.

The chain carries TRBV10-3 and TRBJ2-1, with 7 bases matching TRBD1. Germline CDR1 reads ENHRY; CDR2 reads SYGVKD. There are 13 residues in the CDR3. Trimming cost V 2 bases and J 8 bases; bases outside gene matches: 3. DNA for the CDR3: TGTGCCATCAGTGAGAACACAGGGGATGAGCAGTTCTTC. This translates into CAISENTGDEQFF.

The rearrangement uses TRBV6-2 or TRBV6-3 and TRBJ1-2, with D possibly being TRBD1 (6 bases). V shed 5 bases and J shed 4 bases, with 11 bases lying between them. This CDR3 spans 13 amino acids. Germline assignment: CDR1 MNHEY and CDR2 SVGEGT. The CDR3 spells CASSGQRFYGYTF. CDR3 sequence (DNA): TGTGCCAGCAGTGGACAGAGATTCTATGGCTACACCTTC.

J is TRBJ1-1 and V is TRBV6-5, with 7 bases matching TRBD1. The V gene end was trimmed by 7 bases and the J gene end by 4 bases; junction bases not matched to a gene: 6. The CDR3 runs to 13 residues. CDR1 and CDR2 (germline): MNHEY, SVGAGI. The CDR3 coding sequence is TGTGCCAGCAACCCCCCAGGGGGCACTGAAGCTTTCTTT. Translated: CASNPPGGTEAFF.

This clone was observed once. The V gene is TRBV5-1, the J gene TRBJ2-3; D is uncertain. CDR1 and CDR2 (germline): SGHRS, YFSETQ. Trimming cost V 1 base and J 0 bases, with 12 bases left between them. The CDR3 has 16 residues. CDR3 DNA sequence: TGCGCCAGCAGCTTGAGTCTGGGCATTAGCACAGATACGCAGTATTTT. It encodes CASSLSLGISTDTQYF.

The chain carries TRBV19 and TRBJ1-1; 7 bases map to TRBD1. This CDR3 is built from 14 residues. V lost 2 bases, J lost 5 bases, and 5 bases stayed unmatched. From germline, CDR1 is LNHDA and CDR2 SQIVND (reference sequence). CDR3 in amino acids: CASSINRRGTEAFF. The CDR3 DNA follows: TGTGCCAGTAGTATAAATCGCAGGGGGACTGAAGCTTTCTTT.

The chain carries TRBV28 and TRBJ2-1, with D perhaps TRBD2 (5 bases). The V gene's germline CDR1 is MDHEN and CDR2 SYDVKM. This CDR3 has 15 residues. Trimming shortened V by 3 bases and J by 0 bases, and 9 bases separated the two germline ends. CDR3 region: CASSLTGTSYNEQFF. CDR3 coding DNA: TGTGCCAGCAGTTTGACGGGAACCTCCTACAATGAGCAGTTCTTC.

The J gene is TRBJ2-5, the V gene TRBV23-1; maybe TRBD2 (6 bases). TRBV23-1 is treated as an ORF (open reading frame) with a function not yet certain. The length of the CDR3 is 18 residues. V was trimmed by 0 bases and J by 0 bases, leaving 17 bases between them. This CDR3 reads CASSQSSHAGGHQETQYF. CDR3 DNA: TGCGCCAGCAGTCAATCATCTCATGCCGGGGGTCACCAAGAGACCCAGTACTTC.

The count of this clone is one. V usage is TRBV28 and J usage is TRBJ2-5, with 7 positions matching TRBD2. The germline V gene has CDR1 MDHEN and CDR2 SYDVKM. This CDR3 is 17 amino acids long. The ends lost 3 bases at V and 0 bases at J; junction bases unmatched: 10. CDR3 sequence reads: CASSFRGSGVHQETQYF. The CDR3 region has the DNA TGTGCCAGCAGTTTCCGGGGAAGCGGGGTTCACCAAGAGACCCAGTACTTC.

The chain joins TRBV3-1 (or the pseudogene TRBV3-2) to TRBJ2-7, with D uncertain. Germline-derived CDR1 and CDR2 are LGHDT and YNNKEL (reference sequence). Trimming left V 2 bases short and J 6 bases short, with 8 bases between. This CDR3 region has 12 residues. CDR3 coding DNA: TGTGCCAGCAGCCAAACACGGAGCGAGCAGTACTTC. As protein: CASSQTRSEQYF.

This chain's CDR3 is CASSSPQGAGVETQYF. The CDR3, as DNA: TGTGCCAGCAGTAGCCCTCAGGGGGCTGGGGTTGAGACCCAGTACTTC. The chain employs TRBV28 and TRBJ2-5; 8 positions match TRBD1. The CDR3 consists of 16 residues. Germline loops: CDR1 MDHEN, CDR2 SYDVKM. Germline trimming cut 5 bases from V and 5 bases from J; bases unmatched to any gene: 13.